Sequencing of this T cell receptor (beta chain) was carried out in a study of vaccination and CD4 T cells after COVID-19. Study at large: Convalescent patients gave post-COVID blood a median approximately 100 days post-diagnosis, range 35 to 161.

Oncomine TCR Beta short-read sequencing was applied to DNA from cultured CD4+ T cells. Investigators obtained genomic DNA by extraction from cultured CD4+ T cells. TCRdb itself ran the PCR reads through MiXCR, one entry per CDR3 protein. The sample lists roughly 20,000 distinct CDR3 sequences, roughly half occurring once. Treatment: approximately nine-day PBMC culture with coronavirus spike peptide pools or control peptides (ViraFEST assay). The CDR3 extends over 15 amino acids. Germline V gives CDR1 SGHTA, CDR2 FQGNSA. With V trimmed by 7 bases and J by 5 bases, 6 bases remained unmatched. As regards this clonotype: Its cognate antigen is unknown.

The starting material was CD4+ T cells from blood, cultured in vitro, obtained before SARS-CoV-2 vaccination. The source of this sequence is a human donor who had recovered from COVID-19. The rearrangement links TRBV7-2 to TRBJ2-3, with 13 nucleotides matching TRBD2. CDR3: CASKLAGGPRDTQYF. CDR3 DNA sequence: TGTGCCAGCAAACTAGCGGGAGGGCCCCGAGATACGCAGTATTTT.